This record covers a single TCR beta chain. This record comes from a study of blood T cell repertoires in COVID-19. Looking at the study overall: PBMCs, B-cell-depleted T cells, or T cells provided the cDNA or gDNA that made up the material.

Method: immunoSEQ multiplex PCR; TCRdb's copy keeps in-frame clones and lacks some. The data hold hundreds of thousands of clones, with 85% observed a single time. This TCR came from a human donor in a cohort sampled during active COVID-19. The material sequenced was peripheral blood.

CDR3 sequence reads: CASSVEPGTGTEAFF. As DNA, the CDR3 is TGTGCCAGCAGCGTAGAGCCAGGGACTGGGACTGAAGCTTTCTTT. This chain links TRBV9 with TRBJ1-1, with D perhaps TRBD1 (5 bases). Germline V gives CDR1 SGDLS, CDR2 YYNGEE. The CDR3 loop spans 15 amino acids. Trimming left V 0 bases short and J 5 bases short, with 14 bases between.